This T cell receptor beta chain appears in the sequencing data of a study of cytomegalovirus exposure and HLA in healthy donors. The wider study: Among around 400 genotyped donors, about 80% fell in the Caucasian-associated ancestry cluster. General study results and limits: The authors assumed roughly uniform sequencing depth across donors for presence/absence analyses. For most TCR beta V segments, an earlier analysis put the productive rate at about 87% or about 30% of the time.

The PCR was carried out with 60 Vbeta primers and 13 Jbeta primers. Libraries were prepared by immunoSEQ multiplex PCR; TCRdb keeps only in-frame clonotypes and omits some of them. The table lists 95,000 to 150,000 clones, less than 20% of them singletons. As for this clone: Its antigen remains unknown.

This CDR3 contains 14 residues. V was clipped by 5 bases and J by 9 bases; unmatched bases: 9. Germline CDR1 reads KGHSH; CDR2 reads LQKENI. The rearrangement links TRBV18 to TRBJ2-1; 8 bases match TRBD2. The clonotype comes from a woman aged 18-35 years in good health and CMV-seronegative. The sample consisted of PBMCs. The CDR3 bases are TGTGCCAGCTCATTCACGGGACTAGAGGGTGAGCAGTTCTTC. Its protein product is CASSFTGLEGEQFF.